The sequence of this T cell receptor beta chain was determined in a study of T cell responses to AZD1222 COVID-19 vaccine. Some clones are missing from TCRdb's copy, which holds only in-frame ones; the method was immunoSEQ multiplex PCR. The repertoire holds around 150,000 clones, with about 91% as singletons. Per the germline V gene, CDR1 is MNHEY and CDR2 is SVGEGT. V lost 6 bases, J lost 7 bases, and 15 bases lay in between. The length of the CDR3 is 13 residues. Study results and limitations: Baseline serology detected seropositivity in only six or seven AZD1222 recipients.

A word on this clone: The antigen is not known.

Sequencing used peripheral blood, obtained on day 0 of MenACWY control vaccination. The TCR sequence derives from an adult in good health. This chain links TRBV6-2 or TRBV6-3 with TRBJ1-1, with a weak D call TRBD1 (5 bases). CDR3 sequence: CASSSSDNLEAFF. Written as DNA, the CDR3 is TGTGCCAGCAGCTCGTCGGACAACCTTGAAGCTTTCTTT.